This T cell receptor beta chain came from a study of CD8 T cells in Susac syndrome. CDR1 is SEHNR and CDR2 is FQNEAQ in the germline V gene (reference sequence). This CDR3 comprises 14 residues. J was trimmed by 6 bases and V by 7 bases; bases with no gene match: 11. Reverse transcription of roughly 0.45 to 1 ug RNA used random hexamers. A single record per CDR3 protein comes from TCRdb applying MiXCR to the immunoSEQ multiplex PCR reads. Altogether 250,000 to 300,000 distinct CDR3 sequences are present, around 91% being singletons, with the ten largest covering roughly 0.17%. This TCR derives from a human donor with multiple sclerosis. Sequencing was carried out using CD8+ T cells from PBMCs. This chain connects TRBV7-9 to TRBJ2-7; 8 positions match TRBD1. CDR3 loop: CASTDDRGSPEQYF. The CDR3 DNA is TGTGCCAGCACCGATGACAGGGGTTCACCCGAGCAGTACTTC.